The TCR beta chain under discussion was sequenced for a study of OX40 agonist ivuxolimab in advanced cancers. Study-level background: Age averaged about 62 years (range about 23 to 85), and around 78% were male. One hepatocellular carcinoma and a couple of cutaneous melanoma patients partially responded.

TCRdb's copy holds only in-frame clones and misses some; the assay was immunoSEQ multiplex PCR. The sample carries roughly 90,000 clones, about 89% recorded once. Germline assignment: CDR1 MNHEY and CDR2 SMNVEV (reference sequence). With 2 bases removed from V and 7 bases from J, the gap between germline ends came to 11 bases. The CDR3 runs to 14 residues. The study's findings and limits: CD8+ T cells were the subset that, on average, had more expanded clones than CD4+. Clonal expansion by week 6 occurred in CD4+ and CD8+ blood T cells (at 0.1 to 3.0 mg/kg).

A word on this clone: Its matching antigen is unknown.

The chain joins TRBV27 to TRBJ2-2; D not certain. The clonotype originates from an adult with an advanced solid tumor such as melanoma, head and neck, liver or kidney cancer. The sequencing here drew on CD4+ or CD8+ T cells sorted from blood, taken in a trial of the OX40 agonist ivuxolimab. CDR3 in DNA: TGTGCCAGCAGTTTACTCGGCGGTCACGGGGAGCTGTTTTTT. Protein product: CASSLLGGHGELFF.